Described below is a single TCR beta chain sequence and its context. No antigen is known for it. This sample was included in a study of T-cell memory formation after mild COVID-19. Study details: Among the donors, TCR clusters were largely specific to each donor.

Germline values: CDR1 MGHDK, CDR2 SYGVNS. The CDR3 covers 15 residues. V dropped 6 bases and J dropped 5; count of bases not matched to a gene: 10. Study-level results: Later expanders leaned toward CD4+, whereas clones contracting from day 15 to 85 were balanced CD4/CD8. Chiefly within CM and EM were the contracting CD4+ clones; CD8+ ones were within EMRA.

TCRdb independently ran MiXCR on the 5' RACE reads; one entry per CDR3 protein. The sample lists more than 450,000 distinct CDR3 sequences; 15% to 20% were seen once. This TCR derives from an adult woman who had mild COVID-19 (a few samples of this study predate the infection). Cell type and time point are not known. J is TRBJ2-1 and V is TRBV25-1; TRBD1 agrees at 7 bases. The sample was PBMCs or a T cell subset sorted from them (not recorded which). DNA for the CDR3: TGTGCCAGCAGCAGAACAGGGGTGCCTGACAATGAGCAGTTCTTC. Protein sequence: CASSRTGVPDNEQFF.